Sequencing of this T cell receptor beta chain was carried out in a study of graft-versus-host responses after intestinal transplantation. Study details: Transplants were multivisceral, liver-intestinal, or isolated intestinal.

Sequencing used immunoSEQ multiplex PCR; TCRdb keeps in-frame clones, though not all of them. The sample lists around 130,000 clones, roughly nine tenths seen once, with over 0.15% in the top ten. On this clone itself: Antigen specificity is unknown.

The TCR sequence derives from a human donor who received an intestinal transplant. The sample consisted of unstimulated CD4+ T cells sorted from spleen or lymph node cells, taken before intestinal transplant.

CDR3 region: CSAGGGYGYTF. The DNA for the CDR3 is TGCAGTGCTGGGGGAGGCTATGGCTACACCTTC. The chain uses TRBV20-1 and TRBJ1-2, with D perhaps matching TRBD1 (5 bases). Germline lookup yields CDR1 DFQATT and CDR2 SNEGSKA (reference sequence). This CDR3 has 11 residues. V lost 5 bases and J lost 4, with 8 bases in between.